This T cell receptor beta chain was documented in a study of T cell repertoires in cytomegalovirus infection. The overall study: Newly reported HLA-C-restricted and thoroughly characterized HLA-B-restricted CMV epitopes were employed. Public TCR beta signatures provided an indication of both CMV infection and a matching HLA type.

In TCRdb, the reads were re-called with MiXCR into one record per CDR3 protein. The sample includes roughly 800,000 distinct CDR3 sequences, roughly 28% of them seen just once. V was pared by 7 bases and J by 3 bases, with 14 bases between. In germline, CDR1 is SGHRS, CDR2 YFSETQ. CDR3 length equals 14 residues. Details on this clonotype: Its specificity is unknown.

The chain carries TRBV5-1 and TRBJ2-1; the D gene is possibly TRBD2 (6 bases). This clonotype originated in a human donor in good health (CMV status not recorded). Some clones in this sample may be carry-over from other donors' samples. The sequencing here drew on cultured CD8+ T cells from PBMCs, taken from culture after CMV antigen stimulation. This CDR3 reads CASGDSSFYNEQFF. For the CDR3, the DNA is TGCGCCAGCGGGGACTCTTCATTCTACAATGAGCAGTTCTTC.